This TCR beta chain was sequenced during a study of cytomegalovirus exposure and HLA in healthy donors. V was trimmed by 4 bases and J by 4 bases, leaving 8 bases between them. The CDR3 has 14 amino acids. CDR1 is MNHEY, CDR2 SVGAGI, per germline. In this sample, this clone turned up once. Primers: 60 Vbeta forward and 13 Jbeta reverse. The method was immunoSEQ multiplex PCR; TCRdb's version includes in-frame clones alone and lacks a portion of them. The sample includes approximately 89,000 clones, 85% seen only once; the top ten take over 7%. This sequence was found in a middle-aged man in good health and CMV-seropositive. The sequenced material came from PBMCs. This rearrangement joins TRBV6-5 to TRBJ1-6; D call uncertain. As DNA, the CDR3 is TGTGCCAGCAGTTCGACATTGTATAATTCACCCCTCCACTTT. It is translated as CASSSTLYNSPLHF.